This paragraph reports one T cell receptor (beta chain). Produced via immunoSEQ multiplex PCR; TCRdb's table is partial and in-frame only. The top ten clones hold about 0.26% of a sample with about 670,000 clones, 90% of them seen once. The record originates from a study of blood T cell repertoires in COVID-19. Per the germline V gene, CDR1 is SGHNT and CDR2 is YYREEE (reference sequence). The V gene end was trimmed by 1 base and the J gene end by 8 bases; junction bases not matched to a gene: 3. The CDR3 consists of 13 residues. This TCR came from a woman between 18 and 29 years old with acute or convalescent COVID-19. The source material was peripheral blood. This chain uses TRBV5-4 with TRBJ1-2; TRBD1 matches 9 bases. The CDR3 DNA reads as TGTGCCAGCAGCTTGACAGGGGGCGAGGGCTACACCTTC. Amino acid sequence: CASSLTGGEGYTF.